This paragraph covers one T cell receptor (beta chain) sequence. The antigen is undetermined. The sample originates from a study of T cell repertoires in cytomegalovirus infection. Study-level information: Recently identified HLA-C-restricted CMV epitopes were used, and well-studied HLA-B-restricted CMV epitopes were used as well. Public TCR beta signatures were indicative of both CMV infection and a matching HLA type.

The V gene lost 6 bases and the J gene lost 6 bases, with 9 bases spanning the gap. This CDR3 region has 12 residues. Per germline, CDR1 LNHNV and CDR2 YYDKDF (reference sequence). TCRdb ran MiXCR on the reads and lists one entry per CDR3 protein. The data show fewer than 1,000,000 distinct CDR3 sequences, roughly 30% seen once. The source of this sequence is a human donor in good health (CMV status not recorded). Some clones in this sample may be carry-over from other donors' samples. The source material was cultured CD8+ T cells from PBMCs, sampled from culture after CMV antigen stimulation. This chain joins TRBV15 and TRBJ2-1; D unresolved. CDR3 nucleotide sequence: TGTGCCACCAGAATAAAGGCCAATGAGCAGTTCTTC. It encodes CATRIKANEQFF.